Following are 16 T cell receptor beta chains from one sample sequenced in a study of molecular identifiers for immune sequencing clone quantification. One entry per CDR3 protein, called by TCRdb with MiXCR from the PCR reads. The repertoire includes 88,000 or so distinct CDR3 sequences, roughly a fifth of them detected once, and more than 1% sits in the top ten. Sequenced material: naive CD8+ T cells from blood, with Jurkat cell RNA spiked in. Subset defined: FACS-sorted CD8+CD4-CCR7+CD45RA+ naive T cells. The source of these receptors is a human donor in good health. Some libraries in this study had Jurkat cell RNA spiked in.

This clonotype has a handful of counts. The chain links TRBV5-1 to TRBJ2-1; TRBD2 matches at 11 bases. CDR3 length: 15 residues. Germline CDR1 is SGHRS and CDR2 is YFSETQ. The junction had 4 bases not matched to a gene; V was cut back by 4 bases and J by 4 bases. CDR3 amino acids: CASSPTSGIYNEQFF. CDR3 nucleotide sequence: TGCGCCAGCAGCCCGACTAGCGGGATATACAATGAGCAGTTCTTC.

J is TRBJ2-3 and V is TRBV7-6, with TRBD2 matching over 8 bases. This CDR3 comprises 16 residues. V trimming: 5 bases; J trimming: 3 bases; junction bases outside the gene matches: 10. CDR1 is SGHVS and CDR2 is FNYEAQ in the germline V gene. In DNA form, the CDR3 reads TGTGCCAGCAGCCTATACGTGACTAGCGAAACAGATACGCAGTATTTT. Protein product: CASSLYVTSETDTQYF. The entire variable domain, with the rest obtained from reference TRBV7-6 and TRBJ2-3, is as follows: GAGVSQSPRYKVTKRGQDVALRCDPISGHVSLYWYRQALGQGPEFLTYFNYEAQQDKSGLPNDRFSAERPEGSISTLTIQRTEQRDSAMYRCASSLYVTSETDTQYFGPGTRLTVL.

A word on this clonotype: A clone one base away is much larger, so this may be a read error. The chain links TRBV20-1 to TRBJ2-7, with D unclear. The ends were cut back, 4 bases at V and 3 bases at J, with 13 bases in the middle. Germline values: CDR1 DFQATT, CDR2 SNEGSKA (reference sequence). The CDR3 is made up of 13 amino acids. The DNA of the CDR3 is TGCAGTGCTAAAGTGCGGCCGATCTACGAGCAGTACTTC. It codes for CSAKVRPIYEQYF.

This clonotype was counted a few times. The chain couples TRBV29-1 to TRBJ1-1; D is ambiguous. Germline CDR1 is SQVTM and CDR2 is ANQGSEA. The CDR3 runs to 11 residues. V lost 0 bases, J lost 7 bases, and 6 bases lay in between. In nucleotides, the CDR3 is TGCAGCGTTGAAGATCGGGGTGAAGCTTTCTTT. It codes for CSVEDRGEAFF. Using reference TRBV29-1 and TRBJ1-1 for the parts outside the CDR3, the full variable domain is SAVISQKPSRDICQRGTSLTIQCQVDSQVTMMFWYRQQPGQSLTLIATANQGSEATYESGFVIDKFPISRPNLTFSTLTVSNMSPEDSSIYLCSVEDRGEAFFGQGTRLTVV.

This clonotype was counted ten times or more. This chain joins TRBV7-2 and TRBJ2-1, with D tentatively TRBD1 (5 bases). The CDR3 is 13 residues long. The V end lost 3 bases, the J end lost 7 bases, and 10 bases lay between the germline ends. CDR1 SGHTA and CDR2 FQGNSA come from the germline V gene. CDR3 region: CASSFPAGNEQFF. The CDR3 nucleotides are TGTGCCAGCAGCTTTCCGGCAGGGAATGAGCAGTTCTTC.

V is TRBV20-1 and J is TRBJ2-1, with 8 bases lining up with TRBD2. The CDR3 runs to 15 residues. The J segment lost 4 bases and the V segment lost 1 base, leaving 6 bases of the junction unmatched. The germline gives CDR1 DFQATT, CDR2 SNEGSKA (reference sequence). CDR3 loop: CSARGVAGGYNEQFF. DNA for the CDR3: TGCAGTGCTAGAGGCGTTGCGGGGGGTTACAATGAGCAGTTCTTC.

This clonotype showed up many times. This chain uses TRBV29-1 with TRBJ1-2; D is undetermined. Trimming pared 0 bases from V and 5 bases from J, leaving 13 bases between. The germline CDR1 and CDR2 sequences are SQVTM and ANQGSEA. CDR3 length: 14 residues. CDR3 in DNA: TGCAGCGTTGAAGAAGAGCGGAGTGAATATGGCTACACCTTC. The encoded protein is CSVEEERSEYGYTF.

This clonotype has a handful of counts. CDR3 DNA sequence: TGCGCCAGCAGTCCAAACAGGGGCACCGGGGAGCTGTTTTTT. The encoded protein is CASSPNRGTGELFF. The V call is TRBV4-1, the J call TRBJ2-2; the match to TRBD1 covers 7 bases. J was trimmed by 4 bases and V by 6 bases; bases with no gene match: 5. Germline V gene data show CDR1 as MGHRA and CDR2 as YSYEKL. The CDR3 loop spans 14 amino acids.

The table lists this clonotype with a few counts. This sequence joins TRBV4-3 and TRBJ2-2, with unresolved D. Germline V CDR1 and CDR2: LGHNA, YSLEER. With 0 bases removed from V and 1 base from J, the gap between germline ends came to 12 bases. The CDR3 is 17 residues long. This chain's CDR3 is CASSQDAMRKNTGELFF. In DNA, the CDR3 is TGCGCCAGCAGCCAAGATGCAATGCGGAAGAACACCGGGGAGCTGTTTTTT.

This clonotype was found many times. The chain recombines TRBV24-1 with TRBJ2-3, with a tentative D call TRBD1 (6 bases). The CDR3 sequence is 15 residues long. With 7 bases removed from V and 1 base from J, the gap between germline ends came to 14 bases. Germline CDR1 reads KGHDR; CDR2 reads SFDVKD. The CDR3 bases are TGTGCCACCAGCACAGGGAGCGACGGCACAGATACGCAGTATTTT. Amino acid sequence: CATSTGSDGTDTQYF.

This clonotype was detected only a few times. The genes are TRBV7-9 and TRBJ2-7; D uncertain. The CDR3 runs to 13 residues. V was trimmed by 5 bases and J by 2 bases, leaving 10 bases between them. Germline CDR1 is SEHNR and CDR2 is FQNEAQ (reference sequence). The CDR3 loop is CASSPAWTYEQYF. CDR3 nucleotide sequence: TGTGCCAGCAGCCCTGCTTGGACCTACGAGCAGTACTTC.

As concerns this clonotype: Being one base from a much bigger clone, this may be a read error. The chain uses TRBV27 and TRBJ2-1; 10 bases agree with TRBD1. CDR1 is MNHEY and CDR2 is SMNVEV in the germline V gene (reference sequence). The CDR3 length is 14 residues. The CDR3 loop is CASTKTGGYNERFF. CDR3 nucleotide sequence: TGTGCCAGCACTAAGACAGGGGGCTACAATGAGCGGTTCTTC.

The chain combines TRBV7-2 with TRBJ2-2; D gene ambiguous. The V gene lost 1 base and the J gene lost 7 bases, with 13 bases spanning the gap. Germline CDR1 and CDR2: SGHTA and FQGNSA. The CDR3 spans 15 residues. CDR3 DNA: TGTGCCAGCAGCTTAGTGCGGCCAAGGGACGGGGAGCTGTTTTTT. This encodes CASSLVRPRDGELFF.

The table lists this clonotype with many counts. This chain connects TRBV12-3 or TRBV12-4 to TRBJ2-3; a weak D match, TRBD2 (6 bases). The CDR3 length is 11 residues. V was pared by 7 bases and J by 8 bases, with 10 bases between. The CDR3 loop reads CASTNGGTQYF. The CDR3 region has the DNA TGTGCCAGCACCAACGGGGGTACGCAGTATTTT.

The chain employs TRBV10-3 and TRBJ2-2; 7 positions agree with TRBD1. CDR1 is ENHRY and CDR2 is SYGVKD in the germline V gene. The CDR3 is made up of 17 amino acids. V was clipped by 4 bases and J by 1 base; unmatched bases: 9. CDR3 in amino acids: CAISGSTGILNTGELFF. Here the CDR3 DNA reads TGTGCCATCAGTGGATCGACAGGGATACTGAACACCGGGGAGCTGTTTTTT.

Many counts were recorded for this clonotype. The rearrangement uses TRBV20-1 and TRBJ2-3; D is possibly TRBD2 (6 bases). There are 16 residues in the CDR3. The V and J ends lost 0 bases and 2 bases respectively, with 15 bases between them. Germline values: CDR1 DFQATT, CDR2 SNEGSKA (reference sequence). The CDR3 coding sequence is TGCAGTGCTAGAGATTCGGAGGGTACGTTCACAGATACGCAGTATTTT. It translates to CSARDSEGTFTDTQYF.